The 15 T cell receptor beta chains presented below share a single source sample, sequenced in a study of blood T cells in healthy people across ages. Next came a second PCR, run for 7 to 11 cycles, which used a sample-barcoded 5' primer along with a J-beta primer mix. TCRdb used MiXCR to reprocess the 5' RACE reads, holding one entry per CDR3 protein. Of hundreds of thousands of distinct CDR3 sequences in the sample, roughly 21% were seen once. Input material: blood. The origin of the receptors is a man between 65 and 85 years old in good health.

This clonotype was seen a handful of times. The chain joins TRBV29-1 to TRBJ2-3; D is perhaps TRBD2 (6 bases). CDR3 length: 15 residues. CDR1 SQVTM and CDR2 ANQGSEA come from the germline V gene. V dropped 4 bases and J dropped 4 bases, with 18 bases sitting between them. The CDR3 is CSVGGVSEGADTQYF. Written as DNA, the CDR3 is TGCAGCGTTGGTGGGGTTTCGGAGGGTGCAGATACGCAGTATTTT.

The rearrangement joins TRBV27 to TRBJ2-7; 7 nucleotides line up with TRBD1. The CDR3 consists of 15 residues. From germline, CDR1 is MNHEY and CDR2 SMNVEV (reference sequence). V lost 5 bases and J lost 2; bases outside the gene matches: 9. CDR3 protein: CASSLEGQTTYEQYF. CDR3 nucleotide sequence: TGTGCCAGCAGTCTCGAGGGACAGACTACCTACGAGCAGTACTTC.

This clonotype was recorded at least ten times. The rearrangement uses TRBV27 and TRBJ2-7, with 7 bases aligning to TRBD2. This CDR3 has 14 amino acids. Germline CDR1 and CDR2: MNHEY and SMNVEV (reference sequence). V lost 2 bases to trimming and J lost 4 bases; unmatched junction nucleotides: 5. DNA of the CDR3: TGTGCCAGCAGTTTAGCGGGAGCGGGGTACGAGCAGTACTTC. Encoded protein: CASSLAGAGYEQYF.

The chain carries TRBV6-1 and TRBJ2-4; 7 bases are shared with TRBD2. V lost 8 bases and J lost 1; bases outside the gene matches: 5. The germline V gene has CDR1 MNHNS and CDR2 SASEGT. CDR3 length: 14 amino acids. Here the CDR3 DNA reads TGTGCCAGCCATTTCGGGGGGGCCAAAAACATTCAGTACTTC. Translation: CASHFGGAKNIQYF.

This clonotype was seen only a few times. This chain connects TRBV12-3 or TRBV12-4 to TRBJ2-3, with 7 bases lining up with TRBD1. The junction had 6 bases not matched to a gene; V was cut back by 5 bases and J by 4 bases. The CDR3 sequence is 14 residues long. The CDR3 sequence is CASSTVGGADTQYF. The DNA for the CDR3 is TGTGCCAGCAGTACGGTAGGGGGCGCAGATACGCAGTATTTT.

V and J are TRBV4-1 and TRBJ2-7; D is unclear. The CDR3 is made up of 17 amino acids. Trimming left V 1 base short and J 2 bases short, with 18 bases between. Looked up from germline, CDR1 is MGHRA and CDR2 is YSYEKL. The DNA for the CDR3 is TGCGCCAGCAGCCAAGGTCCCCCGCCGTCCCTAACCTACGAGCAGTACTTC. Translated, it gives CASSQGPPPSLTYEQYF.

Here the CDR3 reads CASSLAASRGGQETQYF. CDR3 bases: TGTGCCAGCAGCTTAGCGGCGTCGAGGGGAGGGCAAGAGACCCAGTACTTC. This chain uses TRBV7-9 with TRBJ2-5; TRBD2 matches 7 bases. V shed 0 bases and J 2 bases; nucleotides not matched to a gene: 9. CDR3 length equals 17 residues. CDR1 and CDR2 from the germline V gene are SEHNR and FQNEAQ (reference sequence).

The CDR3 is CASSEGQTTNEKLFF. The CDR3 DNA follows: TGTGCCAGCAGTGAGGGACAGACAACTAATGAAAAACTGTTTTTT. V and J are TRBV12-3 or TRBV12-4 and TRBJ1-4; TRBD1 matches 7 bases. The CDR3 sequence is 15 residues long. V trimming: 5 bases; J trimming: 0 bases; junction bases outside the gene matches: 3.

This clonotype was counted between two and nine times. The CDR3 sequence is CASSLAVGAQETQYF. DNA for the CDR3: TGCGCCAGCAGCTTGGCCGTGGGGGCTCAAGAGACCCAGTACTTC. V and J are TRBV5-1 and TRBJ2-5, with a tentative D call TRBD1 (6 bases). V gave up 0 bases and J gave up 2 bases, with 11 bases separating them. The CDR3 loop spans 15 amino acids. The germline V gene encodes CDR1 SGHRS and CDR2 YFSETQ. The full variable domain, its missing parts supplied by reference TRBV5-1 and TRBJ2-5, is KAGVTQTPRYLIKTRGQQVTLSCSPISGHRSVSWYQQTPGQGLQFLFEYFSETQRNKGNFPGRFSGRQFSNSRSEMNVSTLELGDSALYLCASSLAVGAQETQYFGPGTRLLVL.

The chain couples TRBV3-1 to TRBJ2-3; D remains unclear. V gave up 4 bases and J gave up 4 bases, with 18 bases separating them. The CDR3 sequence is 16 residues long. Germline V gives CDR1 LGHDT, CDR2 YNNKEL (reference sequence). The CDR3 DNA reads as TGTGCCAGCAGCCGCAGACCTGTGGAGATTGCAGATACGCAGTATTTT. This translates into CASSRRPVEIADTQYF.

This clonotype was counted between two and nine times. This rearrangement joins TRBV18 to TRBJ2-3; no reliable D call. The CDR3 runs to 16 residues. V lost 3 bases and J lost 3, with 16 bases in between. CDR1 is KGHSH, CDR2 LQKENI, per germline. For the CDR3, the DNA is TGTGCCAGCTCACCGGGAAGCAGCGCAAGGACAGATACGCAGTATTTT. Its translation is CASSPGSSARTDTQYF.

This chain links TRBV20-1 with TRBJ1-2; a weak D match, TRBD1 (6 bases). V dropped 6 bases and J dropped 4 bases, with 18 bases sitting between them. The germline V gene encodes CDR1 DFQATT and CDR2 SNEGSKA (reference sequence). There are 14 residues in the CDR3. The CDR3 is CSALGGGPSYGYTF. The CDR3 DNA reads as TGCAGTGCGCTCGGAGGGGGGCCATCCTATGGCTACACCTTC.

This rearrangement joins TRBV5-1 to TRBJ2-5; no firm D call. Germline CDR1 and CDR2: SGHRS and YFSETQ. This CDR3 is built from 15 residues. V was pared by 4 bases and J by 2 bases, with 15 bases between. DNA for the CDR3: TGCGCCAGCAGCCCGGCCGCAGGAAGACAAGAGACCCAGTACTTC. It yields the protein CASSPAAGRQETQYF. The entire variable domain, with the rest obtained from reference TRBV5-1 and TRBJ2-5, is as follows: KAGVTQTPRYLIKTRGQQVTLSCSPISGHRSVSWYQQTPGQGLQFLFEYFSETQRNKGNFPGRFSGRQFSNSRSEMNVSTLELGDSALYLCASSPAAGRQETQYFGPGTRLLVL.

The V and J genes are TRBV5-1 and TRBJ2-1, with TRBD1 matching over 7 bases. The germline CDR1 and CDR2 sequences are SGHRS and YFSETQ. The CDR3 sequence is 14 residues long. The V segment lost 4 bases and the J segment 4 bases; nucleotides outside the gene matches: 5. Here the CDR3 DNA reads TGCGCCAGCAGCGCCGGGACAGCGTACAATGAGCAGTTCTTC. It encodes CASSAGTAYNEQFF.

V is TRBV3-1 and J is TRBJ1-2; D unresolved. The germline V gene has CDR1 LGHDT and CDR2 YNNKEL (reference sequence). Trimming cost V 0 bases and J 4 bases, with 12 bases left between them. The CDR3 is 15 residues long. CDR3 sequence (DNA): TGTGCCAGCAGCCAAGATGAAGACCCCCGCTATGGCTACACCTTC. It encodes CASSQDEDPRYGYTF.